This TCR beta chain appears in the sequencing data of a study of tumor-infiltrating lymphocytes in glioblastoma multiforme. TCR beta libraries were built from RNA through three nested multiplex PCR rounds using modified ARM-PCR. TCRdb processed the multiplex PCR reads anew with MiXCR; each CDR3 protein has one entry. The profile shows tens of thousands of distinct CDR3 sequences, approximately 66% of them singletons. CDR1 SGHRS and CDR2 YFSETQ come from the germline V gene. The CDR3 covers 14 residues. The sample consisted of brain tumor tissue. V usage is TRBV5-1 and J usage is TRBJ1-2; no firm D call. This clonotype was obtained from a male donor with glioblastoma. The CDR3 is CVGRKDAGSYGYTF. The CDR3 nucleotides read TGCGTCGGCAGGAAGGACGCCGGGTCCTATGGCTACACCTTC.